This T cell receptor (beta chain) was identified in a study of early T cells in non-severe SARS-CoV-2 infection. MiXCR, applied by TCRdb to the 5' RACE reads, yields one record per CDR3 protein. The table has roughly 29,000 distinct CDR3 sequences, 4.5% seen once. Trimming shortened V by 0 bases and J by 7 bases, and 10 bases separated the two germline ends. The germline gives CDR1 MGHRA, CDR2 YSYEKL. This CDR3 contains 13 residues. This clonotype appeared many times. This chain connects TRBV4-1 to TRBJ2-7; D is uncertain. The TCR was taken from an adult who was a healthcare worker with PCR-confirmed SARS-CoV-2 infection or an uninfected control (not recorded which). The material sequenced was whole blood. The DNA of the CDR3 is TGCGCCAGCAGCCAAGAGGCGAGTTGGGAGCAGTACTTC. Amino acids: CASSQEASWEQYF.